The present T cell receptor beta chain was sequenced within a study of T cells in Graves' hyperthyroidism and ophthalmopathy. CDR1 is SGHDT, CDR2 YYEEEE, per germline. The ends were cut back, 4 bases at V and 6 bases at J, with 15 bases in the middle. The CDR3 is made up of 14 amino acids. Regions amplified from RNA transcripts were the TCR beta CDR3 regions. Using the HTBI primer set, a first-round RT-PCR was run on the TCR CDR3. TCRdb re-called the multiplex PCR reads through MiXCR, storing one row per CDR3 protein. The table has about 340,000 distinct CDR3 sequences, 18% seen once. This clonotype turned up a few times.

The chain links TRBV5-6 to TRBJ2-3; D is tentatively TRBD1 or TRBD2 (5 bases each). The specimen was blood. This receptor was taken from a woman aged 45-60 years with Graves' hyperthyroidism. CDR3 nucleotide sequence: TGTGCCAGCAGCGAAGGGACGGGATGGGATACGCAGTATTTT. Translation gives CASSEGTGWDTQYF.